The 30 T cell receptor beta chains reported below all come from one sample, sequenced in a study of naive and memory T cell subsets. The beta constant-region primer was an equimolar mix of two oligonucleotides covering TRBC1 and TRBC2. Four rounds of PCR amplified the ligated cDNA using nested alpha and beta constant-region primers plus SP2. From the UMI-ligation and nested PCR reads, TCRdb called clonotypes with MiXCR, one entry per CDR3 protein. The data contain approximately 140,000 distinct CDR3 sequences, 15% to 25% of them singletons. Their cognate antigens are unknown. Notes on the study in general: Naive repertoires, especially CD8, held a few larger clonotypes, possibly memory cells re-expressing CD45RA.

The sequencing sample was made of naive CD8+ T cells from blood. The receptor source for this set is a human donor in good health.

The V gene is TRBV5-6, the J gene TRBJ2-1; D may be TRBD1 or TRBD2 (5 bases each). The length of the CDR3 is 15 residues. The germline CDR1 and CDR2 sequences are SGHDT and YYEEEE. The V end lost 4 bases, the J end lost 1 base, and 12 bases lay between the germline ends. CDR3 in DNA: TGTGCCAGCAGCCCAGGGACGGAGTCCTACAATGAGCAGTTCTTC. This sequence encodes CASSPGTESYNEQFF.

V usage is TRBV4-3 and J usage is TRBJ2-7, with 10 positions matching TRBD1. CDR1 and CDR2 (germline): LGHNA, YSLEER. The CDR3 is made up of 15 amino acids. J lost 11 bases, V lost 0 bases, and 10 bases had no gene match. The CDR3 DNA follows: TGCGCCAGCAGCCAAGATTCGGAGACAGGGGGCATGAAGTACTTC. Its translation is CASSQDSETGGMKYF.

The J gene is TRBJ2-1, the V gene TRBV10-3; a possible D gene is TRBD2 (5 bases). V was shortened by 6 bases and J by 2 bases, with 17 bases between the two germline ends. The CDR3 extends over 16 amino acids. Per germline, CDR1 ENHRY and CDR2 SYGVKD. The CDR3 sequence is CAISTSGLPPYNEQFF. The CDR3 DNA follows: TGTGCCATCAGCACCAGTGGACTGCCACCCTACAATGAGCAGTTCTTC.

This clonotype was observed a handful of times. The chain employs TRBV5-5 and TRBJ2-7, with 7 bases aligning to TRBD1. The germline V gene encodes CDR1 SGHKS and CDR2 YYEKEE (reference sequence). This CDR3 comprises 15 residues. J lost 3 bases, V lost 0 bases, and 6 bases had no gene match. Here the CDR3 reads CASSLDQAGGYEQYF. CDR3 bases: TGTGCCAGCAGCTTGGATCAGGCAGGGGGCTACGAGCAGTACTTC.

This clonotype was observed many times. V is TRBV27 and J is TRBJ1-6; D is uncertain. V was shortened by 7 bases and J by 9 bases, with 16 bases between the two germline ends. Germline V gene sequence: CDR1 MNHEY, CDR2 SMNVEV (reference sequence). This CDR3 spans 14 amino acids. CDR3 DNA sequence: TGTGCCAGCAAAGTTCGGCAGTCAGGTTCACCCCTCCACTTT. Translation: CASKVRQSGSPLHF.

Points on this clonotype: One junction end disagrees with the germline gene, perhaps due to a read error. The chain couples TRBV12-3 or TRBV12-4 to TRBJ2-1, with D perhaps matching TRBD1 (6 bases). The CDR3 loop spans 13 amino acids. The CDR3, as DNA: TGTGTCAGCAGTTTATTGGGGGCACGAGAGCAGTTCTTC. Translated: CVSSLLGAREQFF.

This clonotype was seen only a few times. CDR3 loop: CASSPPYHGGLGNEKLFF. The CDR3 DNA reads as TGTGCCAGCTCACCTCCATATCATGGCGGACTGGGTAATGAAAAACTGTTTTTT. The chain couples TRBV18 to TRBJ1-4; D is ambiguous. Germline loops: CDR1 KGHSH, CDR2 LQKENI. Deletions cut 3 bases from V and 4 bases from J, with 21 bases between. The CDR3 length is 18 residues.

The chain recombines TRBV12-3 or TRBV12-4 with TRBJ2-1; 8 nucleotides line up with TRBD2. V dropped 3 bases and J dropped 4; count of bases not matched to a gene: 5. There are 15 residues in the CDR3. The CDR3 is CASSFPSGQYNEQFF. For the CDR3, the DNA is TGTGCCAGCAGTTTCCCTAGCGGGCAATACAATGAGCAGTTCTTC.

This clonotype came up a few times. The rearrangement links TRBV28 to TRBJ2-1; TRBD1 matches at 10 bases. The V gene end was trimmed by 4 bases and the J gene end by 8 bases; junction bases not matched to a gene: 8. CDR1 and CDR2 from the germline V gene are MDHEN and SYDVKM. This CDR3 spans 15 amino acids. CDR3 protein: CASSSLRDRGDEQFF. The CDR3 coding sequence is TGTGCCAGCAGTTCCCTAAGGGACAGGGGCGATGAGCAGTTCTTC.

This chain links TRBV11-2 with TRBJ2-1; D perhaps matches TRBD2 (6 bases). The CDR3 is made up of 16 amino acids. CDR1 is SGHAT and CDR2 is FQNNGV in the germline V gene. The V end was cut by 2 bases, the J end by 3 bases, with 14 bases between. CDR3 DNA: TGTGCCAGCAGCTTACGAGGGGACTCCCTCTACAATGAGCAGTTCTTC. Translation gives CASSLRGDSLYNEQFF.

This sequence joins TRBV5-4 and TRBJ2-5, with D possibly called TRBD1 or TRBD2 (5 bases each). The CDR3 extends over 14 amino acids. With 5 bases removed from V and 0 bases from J, the gap between germline ends came to 11 bases. Germline CDR1 SGHNT, CDR2 YYREEE (reference sequence). CDR3 nucleotide sequence: TGTGCCAGCAGGGCCGGGACCAACCAAGAGACCCAGTACTTC. Its translation is CASRAGTNQETQYF.

This clonotype showed up just a few times. The V gene is TRBV6-2 or TRBV6-3, the J gene TRBJ2-3; D remains unclear. The CDR3 consists of 18 residues. CDR1 is MNHEY and CDR2 is SVGEGT in the germline V gene. Trimming took off 3 bases at V and 2 bases at J, with 21 bases between the two ends. The CDR3 loop is CASSYTVWALEDTDTQYF. CDR3 bases: TGTGCCAGCAGTTATACAGTCTGGGCACTTGAAGACACAGATACGCAGTATTTT.

The chain has TRBV28 and TRBJ2-5; 8 positions match TRBD2. Trimming took 5 bases from V and 5 from J; bases not matched to a gene: 13. This CDR3 has 16 residues. CDR1 is MDHEN, CDR2 SYDVKM, per germline. CDR3 protein: CASSPVVGREHETQYF. Here the CDR3 DNA reads TGTGCCAGCAGTCCCGTCGTCGGGAGGGAGCATGAGACCCAGTACTTC.

CDR3 sequence: CASSAGLALYNEQFF. CDR3 nucleotide sequence: TGTGCCAGCAGCGCGGGACTAGCGCTCTACAATGAGCAGTTCTTC. The chain couples TRBV9 to TRBJ2-1; 10 bases are a match to TRBD2. Germline V gene data show CDR1 as SGDLS and CDR2 as YYNGEE. V lost 3 bases, J lost 3 bases, and 3 bases stayed unmatched. This CDR3 has 15 amino acids.

This clonotype was seen a few times. The chain combines TRBV6-6 with TRBJ2-7; 8 nucleotides line up with TRBD2. Germline CDR1 MNHNY, CDR2 SVGAGI (reference sequence). This CDR3 spans 16 amino acids. The junction had 9 bases not matched to a gene; V was cut back by 4 bases and J by 1 base. In nucleotides, the CDR3 is TGTGCCAGCAGTTCCAGACTAGCGACCGTTTCCTACGAGCAGTACTTC. Its protein is CASSSRLATVSYEQYF.

The rearrangement joins TRBV28 to TRBJ2-7, with D unresolved. Germline-derived CDR1 and CDR2 are MDHEN and SYDVKM. V lost 4 bases and J lost 0, with 7 bases in between. This CDR3 comprises 13 residues. CDR3 amino acids: CASSSVSSYEQYF. DNA for the CDR3: TGTGCCAGCAGTTCTGTCAGCTCCTACGAGCAGTACTTC.

This clonotype was recorded at least ten times. This chain links TRBV27 with TRBJ2-7, with 7 bases fitting TRBD1. J gave up 4 bases and V 6 bases, and 6 bases lay outside the gene matches. The germline V gene encodes CDR1 MNHEY and CDR2 SMNVEV (reference sequence). CDR3 length equals 13 residues. CDR3 amino acids: CASSPGQTYEQYF. The CDR3 DNA reads TGTGCCAGCAGCCCGGGACAGACTTACGAGCAGTACTTC.

V gene TRBV6-1 combines with J gene TRBJ1-2; D is undetermined. Germline CDR1 MNHNS, CDR2 SASEGT. V gave up 0 bases and J gave up 5 bases, with 10 bases separating them. This CDR3 is built from 14 residues. Here the CDR3 reads CASSEAFGPYGYTF. The CDR3 coding sequence is TGTGCCAGCAGTGAAGCCTTCGGACCGTATGGCTACACCTTC.

J is TRBJ1-2 and V is TRBV9; no reliable D call. V lost 2 bases and J 3 bases, leaving 11 bases between the germline ends. Germline CDR1 SGDLS, CDR2 YYNGEE. The CDR3 totals 14 residues. CDR3 nucleotide sequence: TGTGCCAGCAGCGTGGACTCGGTGCACTATGGCTACACCTTC. Protein sequence: CASSVDSVHYGYTF. The complete variable domain, with remaining parts taken from reference TRBV9 and TRBJ1-2, reads DSGVTQTPKHLITATGQRVTLRCSPRSGDLSVYWYQQSLDQGLQFLIQYYNGEERAKGNILERFSAQQFPDLHSELNLSSLELGDSALYFCASSVDSVHYGYTFGSGTRLTVV.

The V call is TRBV13, the J call TRBJ2-1; D may correspond to TRBD1 or TRBD2 (6 bases each). Trimming stripped 6 bases from V and 0 bases from J, with 9 bases between. The CDR3 loop spans 14 amino acids. Germline V gene lookup returns CDR1 PRHDT and CDR2 FYEKMQ (reference sequence). The CDR3 protein is CASRGGSSYNEQFF. CDR3 DNA sequence: TGTGCCAGCAGAGGGGGGAGCTCCTACAATGAGCAGTTCTTC.

CDR3: CASSVAPIGRTQVGANVLTF. CDR3 bases: TGTGCCAGCAGCGTAGCTCCTATTGGGCGGACACAGGTTGGGGCCAACGTCCTGACTTTC. The rearrangement joins TRBV9 to TRBJ2-6; maybe TRBD1 (5 bases). CDR3 length: 20 residues. Germline CDR1 reads SGDLS; CDR2 reads YYNGEE. The V end lost 0 bases, the J end lost 3 bases, and 22 bases lay between the germline ends.

V and J are TRBV28 and TRBJ1-5, with D perhaps matching TRBD1 (5 bases). V shed 2 bases and J shed 6 bases, with 8 bases lying between them. The CDR3 totals 13 residues. Germline V gene sequence: CDR1 MDHEN, CDR2 SYDVKM. CDR3 residues: CASSLTGGQPQHF. The CDR3 DNA reads TGTGCCAGCAGTTTAACAGGAGGTCAGCCCCAGCATTTT.

This clonotype showed up just a few times. The chain employs TRBV28 and TRBJ1-1, with D hard to call. The V and J ends lost 2 bases and 7 bases respectively, with 11 bases between them. This CDR3 contains 13 residues. Germline V gives CDR1 MDHEN, CDR2 SYDVKM. Written as DNA, the CDR3 is TGTGCCAGCAGTTTACGCCTAACCAATGAAGCTTTCTTT. This codes for CASSLRLTNEAFF.

This rearrangement joins TRBV12-3 or TRBV12-4 to TRBJ2-6; 7 bases line up with TRBD1. The CDR3 sequence is 16 residues long. The CDR3 protein is CAVRGQQPSGANVLTF. The CDR3 DNA reads TGTGCGGTTAGGGGACAGCAACCTTCTGGGGCCAACGTCCTGACTTTC.

This clonotype was counted at least ten times. The J gene is TRBJ2-1, the V gene TRBV27; D remains unclear. The CDR3 covers 13 residues. V was cut by 10 bases and J by 0 bases, with 10 bases left in between. The V gene's germline CDR1 is MNHEY and CDR2 SMNVEV (reference sequence). The CDR3 protein is CATSDGSYNEQFF. The CDR3 DNA is TGTGCCACGAGCGATGGCTCCTACAATGAGCAGTTCTTC.

This clonotype was counted a few times. The J gene is TRBJ2-7, the V gene TRBV28, with D unclear. The CDR3 length is 14 residues. Germline V lookup: CDR1 MDHEN, CDR2 SYDVKM. The V gene lost 8 bases and the J gene lost 3 bases, with 17 bases spanning the gap. This chain's CDR3 is CASRLRAPNYEQYF. CDR3 sequence (DNA): TGTGCCAGCCGCCTCCGGGCCCCGAACTACGAGCAGTACTTC.

This clonotype was seen a handful of times. CDR3 nucleotide sequence: TGTGCCAGCAGCCCTAGCTGGGGTGGCGCTTTCTTT. Translation: CASSPSWGGAFF. This sequence joins TRBV7-9 and TRBJ1-1; D is unclear. V lost 5 bases to trimming and J lost 11 bases, with 15 bases between them. This CDR3 has 12 residues. Germline-derived CDR1 and CDR2 are SEHNR and FQNEAQ (reference sequence).

In DNA form, the CDR3 reads TGTGCCAGCAGCTTAAACGAGGGGCCCGACACTGAAGCTTTCTTT. As protein: CASSLNEGPDTEAFF. The chain carries TRBV7-9 and TRBJ1-1, with D tentatively TRBD1 (5 bases). Germline loops: CDR1 SEHNR, CDR2 FQNEAQ (reference sequence). The V gene lost 2 bases and the J gene lost 3 bases, with 13 bases spanning the gap. There are 15 residues in the CDR3.

This clonotype turned up a few times. The chain links TRBV4-3 to TRBJ2-6, with D uncertain. CDR3 size: 17 residues. Trimming shortened V by 0 bases and J by 4 bases, and 13 bases separated the two germline ends. Per the germline V gene, CDR1 is LGHNA and CDR2 is YSLEER. CDR3 DNA sequence: TGCGCCAGCAGCCAAGACGGACGGCTCGCGGGGGCCAACGTCCTGACTTTC. It encodes CASSQDGRLAGANVLTF.

This clonotype showed up just a few times. The V call is TRBV6-4, the J call TRBJ1-5; D remains ambiguous. The CDR3 is 13 amino acids. Germline V lookup: CDR1 MRHNA, CDR2 SNTAGT. Trimming removed 10 bases from V and 2 bases from J, with 12 bases in between. The CDR3 sequence: CAIYTDGNQPQHF. The CDR3 DNA is TGTGCCATCTACACCGACGGCAATCAGCCCCAGCATTTT.